This is a list of T cell receptor beta chains from one sample in a study of blood T cell repertoires in COVID-19. Only in-frame clones appear in the TCRdb table, and some are missing; sequencing was by immunoSEQ multiplex PCR. The sample shows about 210,000 clones, about 86% of them seen only once. Specimen: PBMCs or T cells enriched from blood (not recorded which). These receptors were obtained from a woman aged 45-65 years with acute COVID-19. Both conserved end residues are part of each CDR3. The D gene is left open where the match is weak. Not every row has a clone size; where given, it reads once, few, many or a size class.

>TRBV7-2|TRBJ1-2|-|TRBD1
TGTGCCAGCAGCTTAGCGTGGACAGGGGCGAACTATGGCTACACCTTC
CASSLAWTGANYGYTF
>TRBV6-2/TRBV6-3|TRBJ2-3|few|TRBD1
TGTGCCAGCAGACCTCAGGGGGCAGGCACAGATACGCAGTATTTT
CASRPQGAGTDTQYF
>TRBV6-4|TRBJ2-7|-|-
TGTGCCAGCAGTGATCAGGGTAATACGAACTCCTACGAGCAGTACTTC
CASSDQGNTNSYEQYF
>TRBV11-2|TRBJ2-6|few|TRBD1
TGTGCCAGCAGCGGATGGGACAGACCCTCTGGGGCCAACGTCCTGACTTTC
CASSGWDRPSGANVLTF
>TRBV9|TRBJ1-2|-|TRBD1
TGTGCCAGCAGCGTAGACGTGACAGGGAACTATGGCTACACCTTC
CASSVDVTGNYGYTF
>TRBV10-3|TRBJ1-6|once|-
TGTGCCATCAGTGAGTCCGGTTCACCCCTCCACTTT
CAISESGSPLHF
>TRBV28|TRBJ2-4|-|-
TGTGCCAGCAGTTTATATACAGGTGGGAACATTCAGTACTTC
CASSLYTGGNIQYF
>TRBV4-1|TRBJ2-7|-|TRBD2
TGCGCCAGCAGCCAAGAGGGACTAGCGGGAGGGCCCTCCTACGAGCAGTACTTC
CASSQEGLAGGPSYEQYF
>TRBV5-1|TRBJ1-1|many|-
TGCGCCAGCAGCCATCAACAGGAGAACACTGAAGCTTTCTTT
CASSHQQENTEAFF
>TRBV27|TRBJ2-3|-|-
TGTGCCAGCAGTTCCCGGTGGCAGACAGTCACAGATACGCAGTATTTT
CASSSRWQTVTDTQYF
>TRBV3-1/TRBV3-2|TRBJ1-2|-|-
TGTGCCAGCAGCCTCCAGAGACAGAACTATGGCTACACCTTC
CASSLQRQNYGYTF
>TRBV28|TRBJ2-7|-|-
TGTGCCAGCAGTTTAAACTGGGCAGCCTACGAGCAGTACTTC
CASSLNWAAYEQYF
>TRBV5-1|TRBJ1-2|-|-
TGCGCCAGCAGCTTGTTAGGACAGCCCCACTATGGCTACACCTTC
CASSLLGQPHYGYTF
>TRBV10-3|TRBJ1-6|-|-
TGTGCCATCAGTGAGTCGCGGAATTCACCCCTCCACTTT
CAISESRNSPLHF